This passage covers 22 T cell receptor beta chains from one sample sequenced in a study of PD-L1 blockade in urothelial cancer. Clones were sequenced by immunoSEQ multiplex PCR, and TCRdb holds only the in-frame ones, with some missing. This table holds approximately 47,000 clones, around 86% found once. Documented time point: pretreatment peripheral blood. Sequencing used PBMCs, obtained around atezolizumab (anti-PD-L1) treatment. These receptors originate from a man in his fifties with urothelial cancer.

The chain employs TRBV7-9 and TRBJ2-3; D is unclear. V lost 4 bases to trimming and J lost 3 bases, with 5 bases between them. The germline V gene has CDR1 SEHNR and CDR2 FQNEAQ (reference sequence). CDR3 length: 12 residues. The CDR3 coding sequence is TGTGCCAGCAGCTCACTTACAGATACGCAGTATTTT. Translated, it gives CASSSLTDTQYF.

The CDR3 region is CASSPNGNNEQFF. The CDR3, as DNA: TGTGCCAGCTCCCCGAACGGGAATAATGAGCAGTTCTTC. The V and J genes are TRBV6-5 and TRBJ2-1; D may be TRBD2 (5 bases). V lost 8 bases to trimming and J lost 7 bases, with 15 bases between them. CDR1 is MNHEY, CDR2 SVGAGI, per germline. This CDR3 region has 13 residues.

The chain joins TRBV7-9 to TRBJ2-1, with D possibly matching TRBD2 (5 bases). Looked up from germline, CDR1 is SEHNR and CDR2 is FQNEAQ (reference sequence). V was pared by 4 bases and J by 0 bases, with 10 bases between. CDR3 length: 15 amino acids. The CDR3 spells CASSSGRDSYNEQFF. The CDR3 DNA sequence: TGTGCCAGCAGCTCCGGACGGGACTCCTACAATGAGCAGTTCTTC.

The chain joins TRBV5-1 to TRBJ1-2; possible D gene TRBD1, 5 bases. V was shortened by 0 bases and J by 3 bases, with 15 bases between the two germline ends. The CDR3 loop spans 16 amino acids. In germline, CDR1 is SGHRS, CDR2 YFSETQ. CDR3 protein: CASSLEAPGQDYGYTF. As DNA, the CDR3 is TGCGCCAGCAGCTTGGAGGCCCCAGGGCAGGACTATGGCTACACCTTC.

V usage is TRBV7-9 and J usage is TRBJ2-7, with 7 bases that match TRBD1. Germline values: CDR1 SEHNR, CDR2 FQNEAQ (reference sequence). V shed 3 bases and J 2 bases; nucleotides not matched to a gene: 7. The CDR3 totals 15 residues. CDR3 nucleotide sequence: TGTGCCAGCAGCTTCCCGGACAGGCAAGCCTACGAGCAGTACTTC. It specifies CASSFPDRQAYEQYF. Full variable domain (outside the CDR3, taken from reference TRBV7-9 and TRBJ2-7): DTGVSQNPRHKITKRGQNVTFRCDPISEHNRLYWYRQTLGQGPEFLTYFQNEAQLEKSRLLSDRFSAERPKGSFSTLEIQRTEQGDSAMYLCASSFPDRQAYEQYFGPGTRLTVT.

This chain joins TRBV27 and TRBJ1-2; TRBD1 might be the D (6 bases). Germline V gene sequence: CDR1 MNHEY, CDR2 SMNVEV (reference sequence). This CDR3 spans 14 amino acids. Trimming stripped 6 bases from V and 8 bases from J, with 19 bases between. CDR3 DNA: TGTGCCAGCAGACTCGCCGGGGGGCCGGAAGGCTACACCTTC. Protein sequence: CASRLAGGPEGYTF.

The DNA of the CDR3 is TGCGCCAGCAGCACAACAGGGGGTGGTTATAATTCACCCCTCCACTTT. Protein sequence: CASSTTGGGYNSPLHF. The V gene is TRBV5-1, the J gene TRBJ1-6; the match to TRBD1 covers 8 bases. Germline V gene lookup returns CDR1 SGHRS and CDR2 YFSETQ. The CDR3 contains 16 residues. The J segment lost 4 bases and the V segment lost 4 bases, leaving 7 bases of the junction unmatched.

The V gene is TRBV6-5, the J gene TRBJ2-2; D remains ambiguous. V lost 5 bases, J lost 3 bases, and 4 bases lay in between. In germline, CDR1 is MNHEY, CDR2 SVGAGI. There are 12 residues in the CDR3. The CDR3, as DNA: TGTGCCAGCAGTCGAGACACCGGGGAGCTGTTTTTT. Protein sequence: CASSRDTGELFF.

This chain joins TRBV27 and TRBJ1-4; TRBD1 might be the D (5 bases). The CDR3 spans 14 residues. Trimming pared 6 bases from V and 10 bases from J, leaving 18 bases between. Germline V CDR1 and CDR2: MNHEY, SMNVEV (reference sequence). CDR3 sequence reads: CASRYGTEGGKLFF. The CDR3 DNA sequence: TGTGCCAGCAGGTACGGGACCGAGGGAGGAAAACTGTTTTTT.

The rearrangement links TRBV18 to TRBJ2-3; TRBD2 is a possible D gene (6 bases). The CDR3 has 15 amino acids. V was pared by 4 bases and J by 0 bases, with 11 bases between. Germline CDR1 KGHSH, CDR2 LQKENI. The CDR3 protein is CASSRAGTSTDTQYF. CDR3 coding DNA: TGTGCCAGCTCACGGGCCGGGACTAGCACAGATACGCAGTATTTT.

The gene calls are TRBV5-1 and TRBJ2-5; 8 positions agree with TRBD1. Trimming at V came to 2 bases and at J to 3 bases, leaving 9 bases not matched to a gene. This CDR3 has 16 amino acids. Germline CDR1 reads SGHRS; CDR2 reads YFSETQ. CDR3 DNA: TGCGCCAGCAGCTTCAGTAAGGCAGGGGGCGAAGAGACCCAGTACTTC. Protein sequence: CASSFSKAGGEETQYF.

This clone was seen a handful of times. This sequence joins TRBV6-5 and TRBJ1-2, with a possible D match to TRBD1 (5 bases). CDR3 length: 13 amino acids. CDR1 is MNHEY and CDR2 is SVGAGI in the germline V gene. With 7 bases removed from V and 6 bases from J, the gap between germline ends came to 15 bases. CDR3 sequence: CASTYDRRDGYTF. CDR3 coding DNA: TGTGCCAGCACCTACGACAGAAGGGATGGCTACACCTTC.

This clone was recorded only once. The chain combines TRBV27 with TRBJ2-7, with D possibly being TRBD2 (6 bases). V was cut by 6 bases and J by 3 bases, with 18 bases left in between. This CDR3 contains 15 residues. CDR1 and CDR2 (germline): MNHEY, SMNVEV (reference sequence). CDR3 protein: CASRVNRGLLYEQYF. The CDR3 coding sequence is TGTGCCAGCAGAGTTAATCGGGGACTCCTCTACGAGCAGTACTTC.

The CDR3 sequence: CASSMWGANYGYTF. CDR3 sequence (DNA): TGTGCCAGTAGTATGTGGGGAGCTAACTATGGCTACACCTTC. The rearrangement joins TRBV19 to TRBJ1-2; no clear D. Germline V gene sequence: CDR1 LNHDA, CDR2 SQIVND (reference sequence). Trimming pared 3 bases from V and 0 bases from J, leaving 8 bases between. The CDR3 has 14 residues. The variable domain in full, completed from reference TRBV19 and TRBJ1-2, reads DGGITQSPKYLFRKEGQNVTLSCEQNLNHDAMYWYRQDPGQGLRLIYYSQIVNDFQKGDIAEGYSVSREKKESFPLTVTSAQKNPTAFYLCASSMWGANYGYTFGSGTRLTVV.

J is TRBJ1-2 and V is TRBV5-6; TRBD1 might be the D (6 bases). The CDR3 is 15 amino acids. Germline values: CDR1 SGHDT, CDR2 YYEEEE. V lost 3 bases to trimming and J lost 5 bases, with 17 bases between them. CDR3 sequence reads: CASSWGGRETYGYTF. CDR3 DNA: TGTGCCAGCAGCTGGGGGGGCAGGGAGACATATGGCTACACCTTC.

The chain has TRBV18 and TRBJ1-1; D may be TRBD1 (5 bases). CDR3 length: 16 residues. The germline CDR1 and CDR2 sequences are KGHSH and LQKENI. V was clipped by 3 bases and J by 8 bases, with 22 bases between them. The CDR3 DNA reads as TGTGCCAGCTCACCTGTCTGGGACTCAAACACGGGGGAAGCTTTCTTT. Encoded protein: CASSPVWDSNTGEAFF.

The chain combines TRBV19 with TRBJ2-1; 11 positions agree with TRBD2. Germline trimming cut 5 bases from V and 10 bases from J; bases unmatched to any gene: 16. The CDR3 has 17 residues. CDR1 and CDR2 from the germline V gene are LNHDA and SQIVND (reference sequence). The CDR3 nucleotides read TGTGCCAGTAGTGACTTCTTAGCGGGAGGGCCAACAGGGGAGCAGTTCTTC. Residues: CASSDFLAGGPTGEQFF.

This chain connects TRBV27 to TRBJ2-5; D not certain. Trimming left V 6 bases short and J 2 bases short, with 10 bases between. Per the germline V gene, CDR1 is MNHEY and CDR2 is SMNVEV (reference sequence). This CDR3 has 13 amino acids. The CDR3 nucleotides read TGTGCCAGCAGCCGTCTCGTGCAAGAGACCCAGTACTTC. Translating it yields CASSRLVQETQYF.

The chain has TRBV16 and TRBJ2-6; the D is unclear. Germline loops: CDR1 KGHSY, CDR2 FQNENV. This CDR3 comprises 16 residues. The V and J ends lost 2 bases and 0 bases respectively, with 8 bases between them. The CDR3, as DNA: TGTGCCAGCAGCCAAGTGGCCCGCTCTGGGGCCAACGTCCTGACTTTC. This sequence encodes CASSQVARSGANVLTF.

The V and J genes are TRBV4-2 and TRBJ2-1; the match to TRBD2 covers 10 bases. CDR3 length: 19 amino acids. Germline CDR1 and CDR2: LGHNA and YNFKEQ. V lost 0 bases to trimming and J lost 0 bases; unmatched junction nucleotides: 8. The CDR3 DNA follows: TGTGCCAGCAGCCAAGAGGCTAGCGGGAGCGCCAGCTCCTACAATGAGCAGTTCTTC. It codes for CASSQEASGSASSYNEQFF.

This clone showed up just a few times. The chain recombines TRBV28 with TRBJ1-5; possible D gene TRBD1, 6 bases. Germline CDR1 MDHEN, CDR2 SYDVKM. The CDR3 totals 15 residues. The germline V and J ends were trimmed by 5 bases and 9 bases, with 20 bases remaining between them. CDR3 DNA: TGTGCCAGCAGTCGGTGGGAACAGGGACCCAGGCCCCAGCATTTT. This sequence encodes CASSRWEQGPRPQHF.

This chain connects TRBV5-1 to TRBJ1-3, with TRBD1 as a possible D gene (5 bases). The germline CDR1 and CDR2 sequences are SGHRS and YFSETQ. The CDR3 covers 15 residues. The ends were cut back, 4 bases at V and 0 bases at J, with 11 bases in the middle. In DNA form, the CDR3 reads TGCGCCAGCAGCCCAGGACACGACTCTGGAAACACCATATATTTT. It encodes CASSPGHDSGNTIYF.